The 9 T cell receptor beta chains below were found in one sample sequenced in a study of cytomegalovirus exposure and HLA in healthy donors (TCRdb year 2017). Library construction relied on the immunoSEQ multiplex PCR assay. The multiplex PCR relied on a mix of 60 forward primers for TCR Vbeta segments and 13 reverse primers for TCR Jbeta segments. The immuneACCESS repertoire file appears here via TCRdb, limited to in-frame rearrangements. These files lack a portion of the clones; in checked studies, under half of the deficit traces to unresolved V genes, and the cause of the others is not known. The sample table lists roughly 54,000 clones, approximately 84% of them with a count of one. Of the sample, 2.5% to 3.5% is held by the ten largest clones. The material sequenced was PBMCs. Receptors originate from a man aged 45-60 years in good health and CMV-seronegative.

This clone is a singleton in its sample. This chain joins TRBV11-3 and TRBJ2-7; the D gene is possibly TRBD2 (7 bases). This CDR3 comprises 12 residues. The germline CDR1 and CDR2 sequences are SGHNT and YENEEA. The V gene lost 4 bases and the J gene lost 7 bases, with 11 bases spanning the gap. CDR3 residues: CASSSEGGEQYF. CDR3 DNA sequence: TGTGCCAGCAGCTCCGAGGGGGGGGAGCAGTACTTC. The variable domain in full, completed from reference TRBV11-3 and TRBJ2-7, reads EAGVVQSPRYKIIEKKQPVAFWCNPISGHNTLYWYLQNLGQGPELLIRYENEEAVDDSQLPKDRFSAERLKGVDSTLKIQPAELGDSAVYLCASSSEGGEQYFGPGTRLTVT.

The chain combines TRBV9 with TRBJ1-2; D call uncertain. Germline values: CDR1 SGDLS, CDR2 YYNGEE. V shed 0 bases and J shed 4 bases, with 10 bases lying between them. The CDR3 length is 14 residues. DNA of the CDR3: TGTGCCAGCAGCGTAGTGGGCAGCCGCTATGGCTACACCTTC. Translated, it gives CASSVVGSRYGYTF.

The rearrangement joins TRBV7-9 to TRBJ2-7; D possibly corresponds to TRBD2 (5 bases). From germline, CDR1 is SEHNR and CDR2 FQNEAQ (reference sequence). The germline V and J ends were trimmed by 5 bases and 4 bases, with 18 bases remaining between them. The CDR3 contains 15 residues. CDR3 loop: CASSHHRAGEYEQYF. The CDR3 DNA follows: TGTGCCAGCAGCCACCACCGGGCCGGGGAGTACGAGCAGTACTTC.

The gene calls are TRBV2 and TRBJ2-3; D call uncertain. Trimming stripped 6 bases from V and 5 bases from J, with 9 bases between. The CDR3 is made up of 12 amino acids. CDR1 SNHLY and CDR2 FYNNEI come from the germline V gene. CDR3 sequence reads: CASSRLLDTQYF. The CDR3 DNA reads TGTGCCAGCAGCCGACTGCTAGATACGCAGTATTTT.

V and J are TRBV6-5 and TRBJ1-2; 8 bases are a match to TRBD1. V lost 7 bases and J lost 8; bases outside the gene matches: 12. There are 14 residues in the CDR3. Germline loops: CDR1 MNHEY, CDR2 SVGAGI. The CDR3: CASMVGQGARGYTF. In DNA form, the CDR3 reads TGTGCCAGCATGGTGGGGCAGGGGGCACGGGGCTACACCTTC.

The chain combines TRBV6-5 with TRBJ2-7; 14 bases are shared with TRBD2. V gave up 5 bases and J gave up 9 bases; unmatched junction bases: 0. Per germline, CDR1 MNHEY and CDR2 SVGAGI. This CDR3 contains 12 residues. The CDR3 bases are TGTGCCAGCAGTGGGACTAGCGGGGGGCAGTACTTC. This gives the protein CASSGTSGGQYF.

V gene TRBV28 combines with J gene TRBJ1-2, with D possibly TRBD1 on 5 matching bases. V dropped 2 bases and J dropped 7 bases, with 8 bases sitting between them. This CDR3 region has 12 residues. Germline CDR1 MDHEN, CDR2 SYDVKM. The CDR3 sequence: CASSLGARGYTF. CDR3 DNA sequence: TGTGCCAGCAGTTTAGGGGCCCGTGGCTACACCTTC.

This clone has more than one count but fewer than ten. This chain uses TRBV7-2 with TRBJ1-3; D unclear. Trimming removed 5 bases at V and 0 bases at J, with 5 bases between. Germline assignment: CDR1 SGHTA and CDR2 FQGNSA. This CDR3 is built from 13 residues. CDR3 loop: CASSHSSGNTIYF. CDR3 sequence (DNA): TGTGCCAGCAGCCACAGCTCTGGAAACACCATATATTTT.

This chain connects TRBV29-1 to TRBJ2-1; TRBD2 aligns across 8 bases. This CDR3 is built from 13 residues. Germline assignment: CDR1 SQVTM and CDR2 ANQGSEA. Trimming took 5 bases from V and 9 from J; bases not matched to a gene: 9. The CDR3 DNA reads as TGCAGCGTTACAGCGGGGGTAGGGGGTGAGCAGTTCTTC. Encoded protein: CSVTAGVGGEQFF.